The sequence of this TCR beta chain was determined in a study of T cell responses to AZD1222 COVID-19 vaccine. Study-wide findings and caveats: At baseline, seropositivity was found in only a handful of AZD1222 recipients. Mostly white British, mostly female donors; authors suggested clonal diversity may be underestimated. A rise in Spike-specific TCR breadth and depth followed two AZD1222 doses.

Method: immunoSEQ multiplex PCR; TCRdb's copy keeps in-frame clones and lacks some. The sample lists 100,000 to 150,000 clones, 85% to 90% seen once, with 17% in the top ten. Germline CDR1 reads SGHTA; CDR2 reads FQGNSA. CDR3 length: 14 amino acids. V dropped 5 bases and J dropped 1; count of bases not matched to a gene: 4. The table lists this clone with a count of one. Its antigen remains unknown. The chain combines TRBV7-2 with TRBJ1-1; 7 nucleotides match TRBD1. The sequences come from peripheral blood, collected 28 days after the second AZD1222 dose. The source is an adult who received the AZD1222 COVID-19 vaccine. CDR3 protein: CASSRRTGNTEAFF. CDR3 coding DNA: TGTGCCAGCAGCCGCCGGACAGGGAACACTGAAGCTTTCTTT.